A single sample gave rise to the 12 T cell receptor beta chains below, sequenced in a study of T cell changes during pregnancy in multiple sclerosis. Sequenced by immunoSEQ multiplex PCR; TCRdb stores in-frame clones only, minus some. The sample carries around 72,000 clones, around nine tenths recorded once. Source: CD4+ T cells from peripheral blood mononuclear cells, taken before pregnancy. Receptor source: a female donor with multiple sclerosis, enrolled in a pregnancy study.

The chain couples TRBV5-5 to TRBJ2-3; 10 nucleotides align to TRBD1. V shed 8 bases, J shed 4 bases, and the junction held 1 base outside the gene matches. CDR3 length: 12 residues. CDR1 and CDR2 from the germline V gene are SGHKS and YYEKEE (reference sequence). CDR3 nucleotides: TGTGCCAGAGACAGGGGGCCAGATACGCAGTATTTT. The encoded protein is CARDRGPDTQYF.

The chain employs TRBV11-3 and TRBJ2-5; D might be TRBD1 (6 bases). V lost 4 bases to trimming and J lost 4 bases, with 19 bases between them. The CDR3 runs 16 residues. CDR1 is SGHNT and CDR2 is YENEEA in the germline V gene. The CDR3 protein is CASSSRQATRGETQYF. The DNA of the CDR3 is TGTGCCAGCAGCTCTAGACAGGCGACACGAGGAGAGACCCAGTACTTC.

The chain links TRBV5-6 to TRBJ1-1; TRBD1 agrees at 10 bases. Germline CDR1 reads SGHDT; CDR2 reads YYEEEE. V was pared by 5 bases and J by 1 base, with 14 bases of the junction left unmatched. This CDR3 contains 18 residues. CDR3 bases: TGTGCCAGCAGAAATCCCGGGACAGGGGATCGGGAGAACACTGAAGCTTTCTTT. It encodes CASRNPGTGDRENTEAFF.

CDR3 sequence: CASSVLPIQKTEAFF. The CDR3 coding sequence is TGCGCCAGCAGCGTCCTCCCCATACAAAAAACTGAAGCTTTCTTT. V gene TRBV5-1 combines with J gene TRBJ1-1; D unclear. Germline V CDR1 and CDR2: SGHRS, YFSETQ. The V and J ends lost 4 bases and 5 bases respectively, with 18 bases between them. The CDR3 totals 15 residues.

The chain uses TRBV19 and TRBJ1-2, with 8 nucleotides matching TRBD1. Germline CDR1 LNHDA, CDR2 SQIVND (reference sequence). J was trimmed by 4 bases and V by 6 bases; bases with no gene match: 1. The CDR3 has 12 residues. Written as DNA, the CDR3 is TGTGCCAGTAGAGGACAGGGCTATGGCTACACCTTC. It is translated as CASRGQGYGYTF.

For this clone: Germline and junction disagree at one end, which may indicate a read error. The V and J genes are TRBV15 and TRBJ1-2; D may be TRBD1 (6 bases). Germline V CDR1 and CDR2: LNHNV, YYDKDF (reference sequence). This CDR3 has 14 residues. The CDR3 DNA is TGTGCCACGAGCAGGGACATCTTAAACTATGGCTACACCTTC. This codes for CATSRDILNYGYTF. Full variable domain (outside the CDR3, taken from reference TRBV15 and TRBJ1-2): DAMVIQNPRYQVTQFGKPVTLSCSQTLNHNVMYWYQQKSSQAPKLLFHYYDKDFNNEADTPDNFQSRRPNTSFCFLDIRSPGLGDTAMYLCATSRDILNYGYTFGSGTRLTVV.

This sequence joins TRBV15 and TRBJ1-4; TRBD1 matches 9 bases. Looked up from germline, CDR1 is LNHNV and CDR2 is YYDKDF (reference sequence). The J segment lost 7 bases and the V segment lost 1 base, leaving 10 bases of the junction unmatched. This CDR3 contains 17 residues. In nucleotides, the CDR3 is TGTGCCACCAGCAGAGGTCCGGACAGGGGTAATCCTGAAAAACTGTTTTTT. As protein: CATSRGPDRGNPEKLFF.

The chain is built from TRBV29-1 and TRBJ2-3; 8 bases match TRBD2. CDR1 and CDR2 from the germline V gene are SQVTM and ANQGSEA. V shed 5 bases, J shed 1 base, and the junction held 5 bases outside the gene matches. This CDR3 region has 14 residues. CDR3 loop: CSVTSGSRTDTQYF. The CDR3 nucleotides read TGCAGCGTTACAAGCGGGAGTCGCACAGATACGCAGTATTTT.

This chain joins TRBV16 and TRBJ2-5; a possible D gene is TRBD2 (7 bases). The CDR3 has 17 amino acids. Per germline, CDR1 KGHSY and CDR2 FQNENV. Trimming took 8 bases from V and 5 from J, leaving 27 bases between them. This chain's CDR3 is CASFPPPPRGAGETQYF. CDR3 nucleotide sequence: TGTGCCAGCTTCCCGCCCCCCCCTCGGGGGGCCGGGGAGACCCAGTACTTC.

The chain joins TRBV7-3 to TRBJ2-3; D call uncertain. The germline CDR1 and CDR2 sequences are SGHTA and FQGTGA. The length of the CDR3 is 16 residues. Trimming pared 4 bases from V and 5 bases from J, leaving 19 bases between. DNA of the CDR3: TGTGCCAGCAGCTCTAGAAGCGCAGCATCCATAGATACGCAGTATTTT. Residues: CASSSRSAASIDTQYF.

The V gene is TRBV7-9, the J gene TRBJ1-2, with a weak D call TRBD1 (6 bases). V lost 7 bases and J 7 bases, leaving 13 bases between the germline ends. CDR3 length equals 12 residues. Germline loops: CDR1 SEHNR, CDR2 FQNEAQ (reference sequence). The CDR3 region is CASTTGGAGYTF. Here the CDR3 DNA reads TGTGCCAGCACCACGGGGGGGGCTGGCTACACCTTC.

The chain recombines TRBV12-5 with TRBJ1-1; tentative D call: TRBD1 (5 bases). Germline CDR1 is LGHNT and CDR2 is FRNRAP. Trimming stripped 5 bases from V and 1 base from J, with 11 bases between. CDR3 length equals 14 residues. CDR3 in amino acids: CASGAQGTNTEAFF. CDR3 coding DNA: TGTGCTAGTGGTGCCCAGGGTACGAACACTGAAGCTTTCTTT.